What follows are 20 T cell receptor beta chains derived from one specimen sequenced in a study of cytomegalovirus exposure and HLA in healthy donors (dated by TCRdb to about 2017). Libraries were built with the immunoSEQ multiplex PCR assay. The multiplex PCR relied on a mix of 60 forward primers for TCR Vbeta segments and 13 reverse primers for TCR Jbeta segments. The source is immuneACCESS, and TCRdb retained only in-frame sequences with V and J called. Part of the clones is not carried over; for the studies checked, unresolved V genes explain less than half of this, and the remainder is unexplained. The sample table records about 190,000 clones; around 80% of these occur just once. The ten largest clones capture about 1.7% of the sample. The sample consisted of PBMCs. These receptors came from a man between 18 and 29 years old in good health and CMV-seronegative.

This chain links TRBV5-1 with TRBJ1-6; TRBD1 matches 7 bases. The CDR3 is 15 amino acids. After removal of 5 bases from V and 7 bases from J, the junction contained 9 bases not matched to a gene. The germline gives CDR1 SGHRS, CDR2 YFSETQ. CDR3 DNA sequence: TGCGCCAGCAGGACCCCGGGACAGTTGAATTCACCCCTCCACTTT. This sequence encodes CASRTPGQLNSPLHF. Using reference TRBV5-1 and TRBJ1-6 for the parts outside the CDR3, the full variable domain is KAGVTQTPRYLIKTRGQQVTLSCSPISGHRSVSWYQQTPGQGLQFLFEYFSETQRNKGNFPGRFSGRQFSNSRSEMNVSTLELGDSALYLCASRTPGQLNSPLHFGNGTRLTVT.

Concerning this clone itself: An end of the junction does not agree with germline; a read error may underlie this. This chain connects TRBV11-1 to TRBJ1-1; D not resolved. The CDR3 is 14 amino acids. Germline CDR1 reads SGHAT; CDR2 reads FQDESV (reference sequence). CDR3 amino acids: CASSLAELYTEAFF. As DNA, the CDR3 is TGTGCCAGCAGCCTAGCGGAGTTGTACACTGAAGCTTTCTTT.

The V and J genes are TRBV2 and TRBJ2-7; perhaps TRBD1 as D (6 bases). The CDR3 contains 15 residues. Per the germline V gene, CDR1 is SNHLY and CDR2 is FYNNEI. V was shortened by 4 bases and J by 4 bases, with 17 bases between the two germline ends. The CDR3 DNA reads TGTGCCAGCAGTGGACAGGCCGTAGGGGCTTACGAGCAGTACTTC. Protein: CASSGQAVGAYEQYF.

This clone was observed a single time. The chain combines TRBV11-2 with TRBJ2-7; possible D gene TRBD2, 5 bases. The CDR3 consists of 15 residues. Trimming shortened V by 2 bases and J by 0 bases, and 11 bases separated the two germline ends. Germline CDR1 reads SGHAT; CDR2 reads FQNNGV. For the CDR3, the DNA is TGTGCCAGCAGCTTATCCGGACTGGGCTCCTACGAGCAGTACTTC. Residues: CASSLSGLGSYEQYF.

This clone was found once. The CDR3, as DNA: TGTGCCAGTAGTATCACTCACGACAGGGGAGAGACCCAGTACTTC. It specifies CASSITHDRGETQYF. The V and J genes are TRBV19 and TRBJ2-5; 8 bases map to TRBD1. This CDR3 is built from 15 residues. Germline V lookup: CDR1 LNHDA, CDR2 SQIVND (reference sequence). The V and J ends lost 3 bases and 4 bases, in that order; junction bases with no gene match: 7.

The rearrangement joins TRBV19 to TRBJ2-7, with 7 bases that match TRBD1. V lost 1 base, J lost 2 bases, and 2 bases stayed unmatched. Looked up from germline, CDR1 is LNHDA and CDR2 is SQIVND (reference sequence). The CDR3 consists of 14 residues. The CDR3 sequence is CASSIGGQTYEQYF. As DNA, the CDR3 is TGTGCCAGTAGTATAGGGGGACAGACCTACGAGCAGTACTTC.

DNA of the CDR3: TGCGCCAGCAGCTTGGACACAGGGGAAGAGACCCAGTACTTC. Translating it yields CASSLDTGEETQYF. This chain connects TRBV5-1 to TRBJ2-5; 7 positions match TRBD1. Per the germline V gene, CDR1 is SGHRS and CDR2 is YFSETQ. The CDR3 is 14 amino acids. V lost 0 bases and J lost 3; bases outside the gene matches: 2.

The chain couples TRBV2 to TRBJ2-7, with TRBD1 identical over 10 bases. CDR1 and CDR2 from the germline V gene are SNHLY and FYNNEI. V lost 6 bases to trimming and J lost 5 bases; unmatched junction nucleotides: 13. The CDR3 consists of 16 residues. In DNA, the CDR3 is TGTGCCAGCAGCTCCCTGAAGGGACAGGGGTTGAACGAGCAGTACTTC. Protein: CASSSLKGQGLNEQYF.

The V gene is TRBV7-2, the J gene TRBJ2-7; 15 nucleotides line up with TRBD2. This CDR3 spans 17 amino acids. The junction had 3 bases not matched to a gene; V was cut back by 1 base and J by 2 bases. Germline V lookup: CDR1 SGHTA, CDR2 FQGNSA. DNA of the CDR3: TGTGCCAGCAGCTTAGTTCGGACTAGCGGGGGGGCCTACGAGCAGTACTTC. Its protein is CASSLVRTSGGAYEQYF.

The genes are TRBV19 and TRBJ2-3; 9 bases fit TRBD1. The CDR3 runs 14 residues. With V trimmed by 6 bases and J by 5 bases, 6 bases remained unmatched. CDR1 and CDR2 (germline): LNHDA, SQIVND (reference sequence). CDR3 bases: TGTGCCAGTAGCACTACAGGGGGCGTAGATACGCAGTATTTT. It translates to CASSTTGGVDTQYF.

The chain links TRBV4-3 to TRBJ2-7; D uncertain. Germline assignment: CDR1 LGHNA and CDR2 YSLEER. Trimming pared 3 bases from V and 0 bases from J, leaving 9 bases between. The CDR3 length is 14 residues. CDR3 nucleotide sequence: TGCGCCAGCAGCCAGGCCGAAAGCTCCTACGAGCAGTACTTC. Its translation: CASSQAESSYEQYF.

Only one count was recorded for this clone. The V gene is TRBV9, the J gene TRBJ2-3, with 9 bases that match TRBD2. The length of the CDR3 is 17 residues. Germline V gene data show CDR1 as SGDLS and CDR2 as YYNGEE. After removal of 4 bases from V and 1 base from J, the junction contained 10 bases not matched to a gene. The CDR3 loop is CASSSPRKREGTDTQYF. DNA of the CDR3: TGTGCCAGCAGCAGCCCGAGAAAGCGGGAGGGCACAGATACGCAGTATTTT.

The chain is built from TRBV28 and TRBJ1-2; D not resolved. The CDR3 has 13 amino acids. The V end lost 5 bases, the J end lost 5 bases, and 12 bases lay between the germline ends. Germline V gene lookup returns CDR1 MDHEN and CDR2 SYDVKM. The CDR3, as DNA: TGTGCCAGCAGTGCGCGGACTCTTTATGGCTACACCTTC. This codes for CASSARTLYGYTF.

The chain carries TRBV30 and TRBJ1-2, with 7 bases aligning to TRBD1. The V gene end was trimmed by 3 bases and the J gene end by 0 bases; junction bases not matched to a gene: 4. The CDR3 has 14 amino acids. Germline lookup yields CDR1 GTSNPN and CDR2 SVGIG (reference sequence). The chain's CDR3 is CAWSWDRANYGYTF. The CDR3 DNA reads TGTGCCTGGAGCTGGGACAGAGCTAACTATGGCTACACCTTC.

This chain links TRBV11-2 with TRBJ1-2; 11 positions match TRBD1. CDR3 size: 19 residues. Germline trimming cut 0 bases from V and 7 bases from J; bases unmatched to any gene: 16. Germline V gives CDR1 SGHAT, CDR2 FQNNGV. The CDR3 reads CASSLDSRGTGGTWGGYTF. CDR3 coding DNA: TGTGCCAGCAGCTTAGATTCTCGCGGGACAGGGGGGACCTGGGGTGGCTACACCTTC.

J is TRBJ1-6 and V is TRBV28; possible D gene TRBD1, 5 bases. Germline lookup yields CDR1 MDHEN and CDR2 SYDVKM. This CDR3 spans 16 amino acids. Trimming cost V 4 bases and J 2 bases, with 12 bases left between them. The CDR3 sequence is CASSSGIITYNSPLHF. CDR3 DNA: TGTGCCAGCAGTTCAGGGATTATCACCTATAATTCACCCCTCCACTTT.

The rearrangement uses TRBV27 and TRBJ2-5, with 12 nucleotides matching TRBD1. The CDR3 loop spans 17 amino acids. CDR1 is MNHEY and CDR2 is SMNVEV in the germline V gene (reference sequence). V lost 7 bases to trimming and J lost 2 bases; unmatched junction nucleotides: 11. CDR3 in amino acids: CASTTPGQGAGQETQYF. The CDR3 region has the DNA TGTGCCAGCACCACACCGGGACAGGGGGCAGGGCAAGAGACCCAGTACTTC.

This clone was seen only once. This chain connects TRBV4-3 to TRBJ1-2; D is possibly TRBD1 (5 bases). The germline V gene has CDR1 LGHNA and CDR2 YSLEER. V lost 4 bases and J lost 2, with 20 bases in between. The CDR3 has 17 residues. Here the CDR3 reads CASSPSHRQRPNYGYTF. CDR3 in DNA: TGCGCCAGCAGCCCCTCCCATAGACAGAGGCCCAACTATGGCTACACCTTC.

CDR3 coding DNA: TGTGCCAGCAGCTCGGCGGACAGTTCCTACAATGAGCAGTTCTTC. Translating gives CASSSADSSYNEQFF. This chain joins TRBV5-4 and TRBJ2-1; TRBD1 is a possible D gene (6 bases). The CDR3 is made up of 15 amino acids. Germline V lookup: CDR1 SGHNT, CDR2 YYREEE (reference sequence). The V end was cut by 3 bases, the J end by 1 base, with 11 bases between.

The genes are TRBV27 and TRBJ1-5, with a weak D call TRBD1 (5 bases). Trimming removed 2 bases at V and 4 bases at J, with 9 bases between. Germline CDR1 and CDR2: MNHEY and SMNVEV (reference sequence). The CDR3 runs to 14 residues. CDR3 loop: CASSLQGRNQPQHF. The CDR3 DNA follows: TGTGCCAGCAGTTTACAGGGCAGAAATCAGCCCCAGCATTTT.